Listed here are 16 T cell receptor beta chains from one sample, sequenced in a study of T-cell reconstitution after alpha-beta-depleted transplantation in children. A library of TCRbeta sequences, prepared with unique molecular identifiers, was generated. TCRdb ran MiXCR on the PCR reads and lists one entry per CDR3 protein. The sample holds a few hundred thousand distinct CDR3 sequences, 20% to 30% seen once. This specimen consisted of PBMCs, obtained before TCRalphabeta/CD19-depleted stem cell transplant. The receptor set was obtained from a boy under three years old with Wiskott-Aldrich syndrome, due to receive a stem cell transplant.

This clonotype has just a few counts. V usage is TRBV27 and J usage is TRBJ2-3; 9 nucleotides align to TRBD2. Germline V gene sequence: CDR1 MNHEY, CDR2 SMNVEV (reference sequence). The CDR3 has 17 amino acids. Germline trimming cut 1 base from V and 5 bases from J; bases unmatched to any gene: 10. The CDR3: CASSLFRVGLAEDTQYF. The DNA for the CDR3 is TGTGCCAGCAGTTTATTCCGGGTGGGACTAGCTGAAGATACGCAGTATTTT.

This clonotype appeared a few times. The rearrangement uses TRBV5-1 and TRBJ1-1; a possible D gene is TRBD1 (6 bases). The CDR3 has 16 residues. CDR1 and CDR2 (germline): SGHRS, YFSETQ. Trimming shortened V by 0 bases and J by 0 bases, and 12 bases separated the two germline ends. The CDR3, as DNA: TGCGCCAGCAGCTTGGGGGGGGGCGCGGTGAACACTGAAGCTTTCTTT. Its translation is CASSLGGGAVNTEAFF.

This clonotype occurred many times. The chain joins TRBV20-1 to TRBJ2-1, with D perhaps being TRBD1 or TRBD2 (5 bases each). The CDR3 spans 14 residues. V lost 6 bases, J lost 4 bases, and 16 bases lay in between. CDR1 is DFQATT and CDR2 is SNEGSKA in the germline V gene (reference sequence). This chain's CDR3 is CSAHGRGGYNEQFF. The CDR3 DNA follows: TGCAGTGCCCATGGCCGGGGCGGTTACAATGAGCAGTTCTTC.

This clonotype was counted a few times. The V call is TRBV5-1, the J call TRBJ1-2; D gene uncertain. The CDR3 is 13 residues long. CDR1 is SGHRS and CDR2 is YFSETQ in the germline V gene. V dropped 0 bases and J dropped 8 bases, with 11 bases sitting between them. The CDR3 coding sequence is TGCGCCAGCAGCTTGGAAGCAGTCGGAGGCTACACCTTC. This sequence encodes CASSLEAVGGYTF.

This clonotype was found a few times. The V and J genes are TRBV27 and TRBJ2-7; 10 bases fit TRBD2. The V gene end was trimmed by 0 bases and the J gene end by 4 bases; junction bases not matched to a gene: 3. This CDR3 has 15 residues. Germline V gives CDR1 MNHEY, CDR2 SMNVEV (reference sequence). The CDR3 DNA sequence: TGTGCCAGCAGTTTATCGGGACTAGCGAGTTACGAGCAGTACTTC. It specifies CASSLSGLASYEQYF.

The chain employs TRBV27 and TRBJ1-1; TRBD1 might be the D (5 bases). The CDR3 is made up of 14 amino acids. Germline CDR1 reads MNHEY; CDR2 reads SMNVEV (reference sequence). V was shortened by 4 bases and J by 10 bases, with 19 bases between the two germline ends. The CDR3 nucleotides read TGTGCCAGCAGTTCGTCGGGACTTCCCTTTCGAGCTTTCTTT. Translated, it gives CASSSSGLPFRAFF.

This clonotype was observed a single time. CDR3 in DNA: TGTGCCAGCAGTCTCCATTACGGGCTGCCTCAAGAGACCCAGTACTTC. This encodes CASSLHYGLPQETQYF. The gene calls are TRBV27 and TRBJ2-5; D is unresolved. The germline gives CDR1 MNHEY, CDR2 SMNVEV (reference sequence). This CDR3 is built from 16 residues. With 5 bases removed from V and 2 bases from J, the gap between germline ends came to 18 bases.

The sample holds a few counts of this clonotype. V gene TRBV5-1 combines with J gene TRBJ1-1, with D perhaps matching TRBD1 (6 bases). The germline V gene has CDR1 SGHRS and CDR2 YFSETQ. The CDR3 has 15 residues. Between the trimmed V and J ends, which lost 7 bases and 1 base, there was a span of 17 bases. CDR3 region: CASHPVGGANTEAFF. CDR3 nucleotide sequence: TGCGCCAGCCACCCCGTCGGGGGCGCGAACACTGAAGCTTTCTTT.

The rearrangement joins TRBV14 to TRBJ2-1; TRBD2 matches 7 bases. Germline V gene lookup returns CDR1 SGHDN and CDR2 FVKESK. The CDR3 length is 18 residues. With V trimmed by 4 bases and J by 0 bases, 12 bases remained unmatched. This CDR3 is CASSLRTSSGYSYNEQFF. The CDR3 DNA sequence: TGTGCCAGCAGCCTACGTACCTCTAGCGGTTACTCCTACAATGAGCAGTTCTTC.

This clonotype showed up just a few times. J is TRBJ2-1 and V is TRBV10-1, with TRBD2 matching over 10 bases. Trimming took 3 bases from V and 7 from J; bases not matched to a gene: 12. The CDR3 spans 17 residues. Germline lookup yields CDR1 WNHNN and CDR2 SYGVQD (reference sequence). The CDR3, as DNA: TGCGCCAGCAGTGATCCCGGACTAGCGGCCCAATTAAATGAGCAGTTCTTC. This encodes CASSDPGLAAQLNEQFF.

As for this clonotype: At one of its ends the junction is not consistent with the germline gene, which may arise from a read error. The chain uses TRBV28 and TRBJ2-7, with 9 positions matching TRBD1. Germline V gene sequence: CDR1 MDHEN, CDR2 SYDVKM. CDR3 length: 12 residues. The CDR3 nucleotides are TGTGCCAGCGGTTTACAGGGGGCGGGGCAGTACTTC. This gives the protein CASGLQGAGQYF.

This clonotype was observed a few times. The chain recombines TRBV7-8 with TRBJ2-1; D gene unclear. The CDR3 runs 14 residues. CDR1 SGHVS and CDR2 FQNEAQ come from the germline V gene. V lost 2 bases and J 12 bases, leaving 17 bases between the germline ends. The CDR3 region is CASSLRRSGTRQFF. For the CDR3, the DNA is TGTGCCAGCAGCTTACGACGCAGTGGAACCCGGCAGTTCTTC.

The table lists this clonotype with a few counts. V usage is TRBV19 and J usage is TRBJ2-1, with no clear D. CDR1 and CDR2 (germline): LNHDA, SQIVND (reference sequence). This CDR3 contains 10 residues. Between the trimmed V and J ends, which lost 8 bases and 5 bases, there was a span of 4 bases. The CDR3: CASGHNEQFF. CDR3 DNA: TGTGCCAGTGGCCACAATGAGCAGTTCTTC.

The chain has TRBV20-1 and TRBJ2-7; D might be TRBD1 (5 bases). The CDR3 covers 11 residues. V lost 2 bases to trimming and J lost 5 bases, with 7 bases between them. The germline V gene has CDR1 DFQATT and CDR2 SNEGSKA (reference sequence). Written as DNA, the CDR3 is TGCAGTGCTAGACAGGGTAACGAGCAGTACTTC. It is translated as CSARQGNEQYF.

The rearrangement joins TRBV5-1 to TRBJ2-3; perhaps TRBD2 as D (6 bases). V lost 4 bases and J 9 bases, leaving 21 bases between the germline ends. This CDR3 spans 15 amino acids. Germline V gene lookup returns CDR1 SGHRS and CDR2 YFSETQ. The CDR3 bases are TGCGCCAGCAGCCGGAGCGGGTTTGGTGATTACACGCAGTATTTT. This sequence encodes CASSRSGFGDYTQYF.

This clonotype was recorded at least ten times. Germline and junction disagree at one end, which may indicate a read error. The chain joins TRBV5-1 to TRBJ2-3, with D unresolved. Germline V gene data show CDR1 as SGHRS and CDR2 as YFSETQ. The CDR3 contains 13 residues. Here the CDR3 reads CASSLDATDTQYF. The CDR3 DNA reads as TGTGCCAGCAGCCTAGACGCTACAGATACGCAGTATTTT.